The 19 T cell receptor beta chains presented below share a single source sample, sequenced in a study of blood T cells in healthy people across ages. Sample-barcoded 5' priming and a J-beta primer mix drove a second PCR of about 6 to 12 cycles. TCRdb analysed the 5' RACE reads with MiXCR anew, one entry per CDR3 protein. This sample has roughly 650,000 distinct CDR3 sequences, with roughly 32% found just once. The sequenced material came from blood. Receptors originate from an elderly woman in good health.

This clonotype has ten or more counts. This chain connects TRBV2 to TRBJ2-7; no definite D call. The V gene's germline CDR1 is SNHLY and CDR2 FYNNEI. The CDR3 is made up of 15 amino acids. V lost 4 bases and J 0 bases, leaving 13 bases between the germline ends. CDR3 coding DNA: TGTGCCAGCAGTGGGAACAGAATAATCTCCTACGAGCAGTACTTC. This gives the protein CASSGNRIISYEQYF.

The table lists this clonotype with a few counts. A single base separates this from a much larger clone, so it may be a read error. This chain joins TRBV29-1 and TRBJ2-1, with D possibly being TRBD1 or TRBD2 (5 bases each). The J call may be in error: the DNA end matches TRBJ2-7 better. The CDR3 runs 15 residues. CDR1 is SQVTM, CDR2 ANQGSEA, per germline. CDR3 residues: CSVETGRFSYNEQYF. The CDR3 region has the DNA TGCAGCGTTGAAACGGGACGGTTCTCCTACAATGAGCAGTACTTC.

The chain uses TRBV5-1 and TRBJ2-7; perhaps TRBD2 as D (6 bases). V was pared by 3 bases and J by 5 bases, with 18 bases between. CDR3 length: 15 residues. Per germline, CDR1 SGHRS and CDR2 YFSETQ. Written as DNA, the CDR3 is TGCGCCAGCAGCTACCGGGACTGGGGGAGCAACGAGCAGTACTTC. Protein sequence: CASSYRDWGSNEQYF. Together with reference TRBV5-1 and TRBJ2-7, the CDR3 gives the full variable domain: KAGVTQTPRYLIKTRGQQVTLSCSPISGHRSVSWYQQTPGQGLQFLFEYFSETQRNKGNFPGRFSGRQFSNSRSEMNVSTLELGDSALYLCASSYRDWGSNEQYFGPGTRLTVT.

This clonotype showed up many times. This sequence joins TRBV20-1 and TRBJ1-2, with D hard to call. Germline-derived CDR1 and CDR2 are DFQATT and SNEGSKA (reference sequence). Trimming took 6 bases from V and 4 from J, leaving 15 bases between them. The CDR3 covers 13 residues. CDR3 loop: CSAATADLYGYTF. CDR3 nucleotide sequence: TGCAGTGCCGCCACGGCAGACCTCTATGGCTACACCTTC.

V and J are TRBV28 and TRBJ1-2, with D possibly being TRBD1 (6 bases). Trimming left V 5 bases short and J 8 bases short, with 15 bases between. The CDR3 runs 13 residues. CDR1 and CDR2 from the germline V gene are MDHEN and SYDVKM. CDR3 region: CASSNRALRGYTF. In nucleotides, the CDR3 is TGTGCCAGCAGTAACAGGGCGCTGAGGGGCTACACCTTC.

This clonotype was detected ten times or more. This CDR3 is CASSLAEGTQGMTDTQYF. The CDR3 nucleotides are TGTGCCAGCAGTTTAGCGGAAGGGACACAAGGAATGACAGATACGCAGTATTTT. This sequence joins TRBV12-3 or TRBV12-4 and TRBJ2-3, with D tentatively TRBD1 (6 bases). V was shortened by 0 bases and J by 3 bases, with 19 bases between the two germline ends. This CDR3 region has 18 residues.

This clonotype was counted at least ten times. The rearrangement uses TRBV19 and TRBJ1-2; D perhaps matches TRBD1 (5 bases). This CDR3 comprises 14 residues. Germline V gene sequence: CDR1 LNHDA, CDR2 SQIVND (reference sequence). V was clipped by 5 bases and J by 1 base, with 11 bases between them. The CDR3 nucleotides are TGTGCCAGTAGTCCGGGACCGAATAACTATGGCTACACCTTC. Translation: CASSPGPNNYGYTF.

CDR3 DNA: TGCGCCAGCAGCAAGGGACAGGGTGAACAGACCCAGTACTTC. Amino acid sequence: CASSKGQGEQTQYF. V usage is TRBV5-1 and J usage is TRBJ2-5; 9 bases are shared with TRBD1. CDR1 SGHRS and CDR2 YFSETQ come from the germline V gene. This CDR3 has 14 residues. With V trimmed by 4 bases and J by 6 bases, 7 bases remained unmatched.

This clonotype was observed at least ten times. The gene calls are TRBV5-6 and TRBJ1-2; D gene ambiguous. Trimming shortened V by 3 bases and J by 5 bases, and 14 bases separated the two germline ends. Germline CDR1 reads SGHDT; CDR2 reads YYEEEE. CDR3 length: 14 residues. The CDR3 sequence: CASSSEISAYGYTF. Written as DNA, the CDR3 is TGTGCCAGCAGCTCTGAAATAAGCGCGTATGGCTACACCTTC.

Details on this clonotype: At one end the junction does not follow the germline gene, possibly because of a read error. The chain employs TRBV9 and TRBJ1-2, with TRBD1 identical over 9 bases. CDR3 length: 14 amino acids. Germline CDR1 is SGDLS and CDR2 is YYNGEE. CDR3 coding DNA: TGTCCCAGCAGCGTAGGACAGGGGACCTATGGCTACACCTTC. This sequence encodes CPSSVGQGTYGYTF.

This rearrangement joins TRBV6-4 to TRBJ1-4; 7 bases fit TRBD1. V dropped 3 bases and J dropped 11; count of bases not matched to a gene: 6. CDR3 length: 13 residues. Germline V lookup: CDR1 MRHNA, CDR2 SNTAGT. The CDR3 reads CASSEGEGAKLFF. In DNA, the CDR3 is TGTGCCAGCAGTGAGGGCGAGGGGGCGAAACTGTTTTTT.

This clonotype was found many times. This chain uses TRBV7-3 with TRBJ2-3; 7 bases match TRBD1. V trimming: 5 bases; J trimming: 2 bases; junction bases outside the gene matches: 4. Germline V gives CDR1 SGHTA, CDR2 FQGTGA. The CDR3 runs to 14 residues. The CDR3 region is CASSPGQVTDTQYF. The CDR3 nucleotides read TGTGCCAGCAGCCCCGGACAGGTCACAGATACGCAGTATTTT.

Concerning this clonotype itself: A single base separates this from a much larger clone, so it may be a read error. The chain employs TRBV7-8 and TRBJ2-7; D gene uncertain. Looked up from germline, CDR1 is SGHVS and CDR2 is FQNEAQ. This CDR3 region has 15 residues. Trimming pared 5 bases from V and 0 bases from J, leaving 14 bases between. This chain's CDR3 is CASSPREPHSYEQYF. The CDR3 DNA is TGTGCCAGCAGCCCCCGAGAGCCCCACTCCTACGAGCAGTACTTC.

This clonotype came up a few times. An end of the junction does not agree with germline; a read error may underlie this. The chain uses TRBV6-1 and TRBJ1-4; D ambiguous. CDR1 and CDR2 (germline): MNHNS, SASEGT. The CDR3 totals 12 residues. CDR3: CAGSHSLVKLFF. The DNA of the CDR3 is TGTGCCGGCAGCCACTCTTTGGTCAAACTGTTTTTT.

This clonotype was seen more than once but under ten times. The chain has TRBV7-9 and TRBJ1-1; the D gene is possibly TRBD1 (5 bases). Germline CDR1 SEHNR, CDR2 FQNEAQ (reference sequence). Between the trimmed V and J ends, which lost 4 bases and 4 bases, there was a span of 22 bases. The CDR3 length is 17 residues. CDR3 nucleotide sequence: TGTGCCAGCAGCTCGTCACGAGAGGGGAGGCTTACCACTGAAGCTTTCTTT. Translated, it gives CASSSSREGRLTTEAFF.

The V and J genes are TRBV7-9 and TRBJ2-2; TRBD2 is a possible D gene (5 bases). Germline CDR1 is SEHNR and CDR2 is FQNEAQ (reference sequence). CDR3 length equals 16 residues. Trimming pared 5 bases from V and 0 bases from J, leaving 13 bases between. The CDR3 spells CASSPKRSANTGELFF. CDR3 nucleotides: TGTGCCAGCAGCCCTAAGCGGTCCGCGAACACCGGGGAGCTGTTTTTT.

A few counts support this clonotype. The J gene is TRBJ1-1, the V gene TRBV20-1, with unresolved D. Trimming stripped 4 bases from V and 0 bases from J, with 6 bases between. CDR1 DFQATT and CDR2 SNEGSKA come from the germline V gene (reference sequence). The CDR3 length is 12 residues. CDR3 protein: CSAIGMNTEAFF. In nucleotides, the CDR3 is TGCAGTGCTATAGGCATGAACACTGAAGCTTTCTTT.

Ten or more counts support this clonotype. J is TRBJ2-7 and V is TRBV20-1, with D unclear. Germline V lookup: CDR1 DFQATT, CDR2 SNEGSKA (reference sequence). Between the trimmed V and J ends, which lost 3 bases and 5 bases, there was a span of 17 bases. This CDR3 has 14 amino acids. The CDR3 spells CSARAPVTRDEQYF. The CDR3 nucleotides are TGCAGTGCTAGGGCCCCCGTGACACGGGACGAGCAGTACTTC.

This clonotype showed up many times. The rearrangement links TRBV5-6 to TRBJ2-7; D not certain. Trimming pared 2 bases from V and 6 bases from J, leaving 12 bases between. Germline V gene data show CDR1 as SGHDT and CDR2 as YYEEEE. The CDR3 runs to 13 residues. As DNA, the CDR3 is TGTGCCAGCAGCTTTGGAATTTATGGCGAGCAGTACTTC. It specifies CASSFGIYGEQYF.